These 31 T cell receptor beta chains originate from one sample sequenced in a study of cytomegalovirus exposure and HLA in healthy donors. 13 Jbeta primers and 60 Vbeta primers were used for the PCR. Assay: immunoSEQ multiplex PCR; the TCRdb copy retains only in-frame clones and omits some. The sample records roughly 110,000 clones, approximately 76% being singletons. The source material was PBMCs. These receptor sequences come from a man between 18 and 35 years old in good health and CMV-seronegative.

The chain has TRBV9 and TRBJ2-7, with D unresolved. V was pared by 4 bases and J by 0 bases, with 11 bases between. The CDR3 runs 14 residues. The germline gives CDR1 SGDLS, CDR2 YYNGEE. CDR3 in amino acids: CASSYGSSSYEQYF. CDR3 in DNA: TGTGCCAGCAGCTACGGGTCCAGCTCCTACGAGCAGTACTTC.

This clone was counted a few times. J is TRBJ1-1 and V is TRBV6-5; D ambiguous. Trimming cost V 2 bases and J 0 bases, with 7 bases left between them. This CDR3 contains 14 residues. Looked up from germline, CDR1 is MNHEY and CDR2 is SVGAGI. The CDR3 DNA sequence: TGTGCCAGCAGTTACGCGGATATGAACACTGAAGCTTTCTTT. Translation: CASSYADMNTEAFF.

The chain couples TRBV7-3 to TRBJ2-5, with 7 bases lining up with TRBD1. CDR1 and CDR2 (germline): SGHTA, FQGTGA. V was clipped by 2 bases and J by 3 bases; unmatched bases: 6. The length of the CDR3 is 15 residues. As DNA, the CDR3 is TGTGCCAGCAGCTTAGCAGGGGGTACAAAAGAGACCCAGTACTTC. Its protein product is CASSLAGGTKETQYF.

This chain joins TRBV7-8 and TRBJ1-1; TRBD1 aligns across 7 bases. The CDR3 runs to 14 residues. V dropped 5 bases and J dropped 1; count of bases not matched to a gene: 4. The germline V gene has CDR1 SGHVS and CDR2 FQNEAQ. The CDR3 nucleotides read TGTGCCAGCAGCCCAGGGACAGCGAACACTGAAGCTTTCTTT. Translated: CASSPGTANTEAFF.

J is TRBJ2-5 and V is TRBV5-6, with 10 bases matching TRBD2. The CDR3 loop spans 15 amino acids. Germline CDR1 and CDR2: SGHDT and YYEEEE. The ends lost 2 bases at V and 0 bases at J; junction bases unmatched: 1. In DNA form, the CDR3 reads TGTGCCAGCAGCTTCGGACTAGCGGACCAAGAGACCCAGTACTTC. This sequence encodes CASSFGLADQETQYF.

The rearrangement links TRBV15 to TRBJ1-5, with 7 bases matching TRBD1. The CDR3 has 15 amino acids. The V and J ends lost 1 base and 3 bases, in that order; junction bases with no gene match: 3. CDR1 is LNHNV and CDR2 is YYDKDF in the germline V gene (reference sequence). CDR3 in DNA: TGTGCCACCAGCAGAGGGACAGGCAACAATCAGCCCCAGCATTTT. Its protein product is CATSRGTGNNQPQHF.

V and J are TRBV29-1 and TRBJ1-1; 7 bases are shared with TRBD1. This CDR3 region has 12 residues. The ends lost 7 bases at V and 1 base at J; junction bases unmatched: 3. CDR1 is SQVTM, CDR2 ANQGSEA, per germline. CDR3 coding DNA: TGCAGCGGGACAGGAGGGAACACTGAAGCTTTCTTT. It encodes CSGTGGNTEAFF.

CDR3 protein: CASSPGQVSYEQYF. The CDR3 nucleotides read TGTGCCAGTAGTCCGGGACAGGTCTCCTACGAGCAGTACTTC. V and J are TRBV19 and TRBJ2-7, with 8 bases matching TRBD1. In germline, CDR1 is LNHDA, CDR2 SQIVND (reference sequence). V shed 5 bases, J shed 0 bases, and the junction held 3 bases outside the gene matches. CDR3 length equals 14 residues.

The chain has TRBV4-2 and TRBJ2-7, with D perhaps matching TRBD1 (6 bases). Trimming took off 3 bases at V and 6 bases at J, with 18 bases between the two ends. The CDR3 is 15 amino acids. Per the germline V gene, CDR1 is LGHNA and CDR2 is YNFKEQ. CDR3 sequence: CASSHPLSGTPEQYF. The CDR3 DNA reads as TGTGCCAGCAGCCATCCCCTGTCCGGGACACCCGAGCAGTACTTC.

This chain uses TRBV6-4 with TRBJ2-3; 11 positions agree with TRBD2. Germline V gene sequence: CDR1 MRHNA, CDR2 SNTAGT. V was pared by 3 bases and J by 0 bases, with 8 bases of the junction left unmatched. There are 18 residues in the CDR3. The CDR3 is CASSEGSGGARSTDTQYF. The CDR3 nucleotides are TGTGCCAGCAGTGAGGGTAGCGGGGGGGCCCGAAGCACAGATACGCAGTATTTT.

V and J are TRBV6-4 and TRBJ2-1, with 10 bases identical to TRBD2. This CDR3 comprises 18 residues. In germline, CDR1 is MRHNA, CDR2 SNTAGT. V shed 0 bases, J shed 7 bases, and the junction held 12 bases outside the gene matches. CDR3 in amino acids: CASSDSFGVAGGVNEQFF. Here the CDR3 DNA reads TGTGCCAGCAGTGACTCCTTCGGTGTAGCGGGGGGAGTAAATGAGCAGTTCTTC.

The chain employs TRBV7-2 and TRBJ2-7, with TRBD2 matching over 10 bases. The germline V gene has CDR1 SGHTA and CDR2 FQGNSA. This CDR3 contains 16 residues. V lost 2 bases to trimming and J lost 4 bases; unmatched junction nucleotides: 8. CDR3 nucleotide sequence: TGTGCCAGCAGCTTATTTCCTAGCGGGGGACGATACGAGCAGTACTTC. Translated: CASSLFPSGGRYEQYF.

V usage is TRBV4-3 and J usage is TRBJ2-5; TRBD2 agrees at 7 bases. Germline CDR1 and CDR2: LGHNA and YSLEER. J lost 4 bases, V lost 3 bases, and 8 bases had no gene match. CDR3 length equals 15 residues. The CDR3 sequence is CASSQNWGGGETQYF. CDR3 sequence (DNA): TGCGCCAGCAGCCAGAACTGGGGGGGAGGAGAGACCCAGTACTTC.

This rearrangement joins TRBV5-1 to TRBJ2-6; 9 bases are shared with TRBD1. The CDR3 covers 16 residues. The germline CDR1 and CDR2 sequences are SGHRS and YFSETQ. The V gene end was trimmed by 4 bases and the J gene end by 2 bases; junction bases not matched to a gene: 4. The chain's CDR3 is CASSLGQGAGANVLTF. CDR3 in DNA: TGCGCCAGCAGCCTGGGACAGGGAGCTGGGGCCAACGTCCTGACTTTC.

This clone was found a few times. Other DNA sequences of this sample code for an identical CDR3. The CDR3 protein is CASSLQGSYEQYF. The CDR3 DNA follows: TGTGCCAGCAGCTTACAGGGTTCCTACGAGCAGTACTTC. V is TRBV11-3 and J is TRBJ2-7, with a tentative D call TRBD1 (5 bases). Per the germline V gene, CDR1 is SGHNT and CDR2 is YENEEA. V dropped 2 bases and J dropped 1 base, with 6 bases sitting between them. The CDR3 length is 13 residues.

This rearrangement joins TRBV7-9 to TRBJ2-7; TRBD2 aligns across 7 bases. The CDR3 spans 16 residues. V lost 5 bases to trimming and J lost 2 bases; unmatched junction nucleotides: 12. CDR1 SEHNR and CDR2 FQNEAQ come from the germline V gene (reference sequence). The CDR3: CASSPPRGESAYEQYF. The CDR3 DNA reads as TGTGCCAGCAGCCCACCACGGGGGGAGTCCGCCTACGAGCAGTACTTC. Looking up the rest from reference TRBV7-9 and TRBJ2-7 gives the full variable domain: DTGVSQNPRHKITKRGQNVTFRCDPISEHNRLYWYRQTLGQGPEFLTYFQNEAQLEKSRLLSDRFSAERPKGSFSTLEIQRTEQGDSAMYLCASSPPRGESAYEQYFGPGTRLTVT.

The CDR3 is CASSSLTGDSEAFF. The CDR3 region has the DNA TGTGCCAGCAGTTCCCTGACCGGGGACAGTGAAGCTTTCTTT. The chain joins TRBV27 to TRBJ1-1, with 7 bases lining up with TRBD1. In germline, CDR1 is MNHEY, CDR2 SMNVEV (reference sequence). Germline trimming cut 4 bases from V and 7 bases from J; bases unmatched to any gene: 9. The CDR3 covers 14 residues.

The J gene is TRBJ1-1, the V gene TRBV6-6; TRBD1 aligns across 8 bases. Germline V lookup: CDR1 MNHNY, CDR2 SVGAGI (reference sequence). The CDR3 has 13 residues. Unmatched junction bases numbered 2, after V lost 7 bases and J lost 1 base. Here the CDR3 reads CASKTGANTEAFF. The DNA of the CDR3 is TGTGCCAGCAAGACAGGGGCGAACACTGAAGCTTTCTTT.

The chain uses TRBV14 and TRBJ1-6, with D maybe TRBD1 (5 bases). The CDR3 has 15 amino acids. Germline CDR1 is SGHDN and CDR2 is FVKESK. V was shortened by 6 bases and J by 9 bases, with 18 bases between the two germline ends. The CDR3 region is CASSQLGGVGSPLHF. CDR3 DNA: TGTGCCAGCAGTCAGTTGGGGGGAGTGGGTTCACCCCTCCACTTT.

In DNA, the CDR3 is TGCGCCAGCAGCTTGGCAACTAGCGGGGGGTTCAATGAGCAGTTCTTC. It encodes CASSLATSGGFNEQFF. This chain joins TRBV5-1 and TRBJ2-1; 12 bases are a match to TRBD2. Germline loops: CDR1 SGHRS, CDR2 YFSETQ. This CDR3 is built from 16 residues. The junction had 4 bases not matched to a gene; V was cut back by 0 bases and J by 6 bases.

The V call is TRBV7-9, the J call TRBJ2-5; 7 nucleotides line up with TRBD2. The CDR3 is made up of 17 amino acids. In germline, CDR1 is SEHNR, CDR2 FQNEAQ (reference sequence). Trimming removed 1 base from V and 5 bases from J; junction bases left unmatched: 13. The CDR3 DNA is TGTGCCAGCAGCTTAGGGGGGGGACGGAGGGCGTCGGAGACCCAGTACTTC. Protein sequence: CASSLGGGRRASETQYF.

The chain carries TRBV4-3 and TRBJ2-2, with 10 positions matching TRBD1. This CDR3 comprises 14 residues. Trimming removed 3 bases from V and 7 bases from J; junction bases left unmatched: 2. Germline CDR1 reads LGHNA; CDR2 reads YSLEER. The CDR3 reads CASSQTGGLGELFF. The CDR3 nucleotides are TGCGCCAGCAGCCAGACAGGGGGCCTCGGGGAGCTGTTTTTT.

This clone came up a few times. The chain carries TRBV6-6 and TRBJ1-4, with 8 bases aligning to TRBD1. After removal of 0 bases from V and 7 bases from J, the junction contained 7 bases not matched to a gene. Per germline, CDR1 MNHNY and CDR2 SVGAGI (reference sequence). The CDR3 has 16 residues. This chain's CDR3 is CASSYSTGTGGEKLFF. In DNA, the CDR3 is TGTGCCAGCAGTTACTCTACCGGGACAGGCGGTGAAAAACTGTTTTTT.

The gene calls are TRBV5-3 and TRBJ2-2, with 12 bases fitting TRBD2. TRBV5-3 is designated an ORF whose function remains uncertain. The CDR3 runs to 18 residues. V was pared by 3 bases and J by 3 bases, with 9 bases of the junction left unmatched. The CDR3 loop reads CARSSPYRLAGDTGELFF. CDR3 nucleotides: TGTGCCAGAAGCTCCCCTTACCGACTAGCGGGGGACACCGGGGAGCTGTTTTTT.

V is TRBV28 and J is TRBJ2-7, with D perhaps TRBD2 (5 bases). From germline, CDR1 is MDHEN and CDR2 SYDVKM. The CDR3 has 14 amino acids. V gave up 2 bases and J gave up 2 bases, with 10 bases separating them. The CDR3 is CASSLGDYPYEQYF. Here the CDR3 DNA reads TGTGCCAGCAGTTTAGGAGACTACCCCTACGAGCAGTACTTC.

V usage is TRBV7-2 and J usage is TRBJ1-5, with D perhaps matching TRBD1 (5 bases). CDR1 SGHTA and CDR2 FQGNSA come from the germline V gene. There are 13 residues in the CDR3. Trimming took off 0 bases at V and 6 bases at J, with 6 bases between the two ends. CDR3: CASSLAGGQPQHF. CDR3 coding DNA: TGTGCCAGCAGCTTAGCGGGGGGTCAGCCCCAGCATTTT.

This clone has more than one count but fewer than ten. Other DNA sequences in this sample translate to the same CDR3. The genes are TRBV7-3 and TRBJ1-1; the D gene is possibly TRBD1 (5 bases). Germline-derived CDR1 and CDR2 are SGHTA and FQGTGA. The ends were cut back, 2 bases at V and 1 base at J, with 8 bases in the middle. The CDR3 is 14 residues long. The CDR3 nucleotides are TGTGCCAGCAGCTTAGGGCAGGGGAACACTGAAGCTTTCTTT. Protein sequence: CASSLGQGNTEAFF.

This clone was seen just once. This sequence joins TRBV5-1 and TRBJ1-5; 9 positions agree with TRBD1. The germline gives CDR1 SGHRS, CDR2 YFSETQ. V lost 3 bases and J lost 2; bases outside the gene matches: 3. The CDR3 runs 15 residues. The CDR3 DNA sequence: TGCGCCAGCAGCTCGGGACAGGGAGGCAATCAGCCCCAGCATTTT. Amino acid sequence: CASSSGQGGNQPQHF. The full variable domain, its missing parts supplied by reference TRBV5-1 and TRBJ1-5, is KAGVTQTPRYLIKTRGQQVTLSCSPISGHRSVSWYQQTPGQGLQFLFEYFSETQRNKGNFPGRFSGRQFSNSRSEMNVSTLELGDSALYLCASSSGQGGNQPQHFGDGTRLSIL.

This clone is a singleton in its sample. A junction end diverges from the germline sequence, so it may reflect a read error. This CDR3 reads CSVEKNWQGGEGGGYPF. CDR3 in DNA: TGCAGCGTTGAAAAAAACTGGCAGGGGGGAGAAGGGGGTGGCTACCCCTTC. The J gene is TRBJ1-2, the V gene TRBV29-1, with TRBD1 identical over 7 bases. The CDR3 contains 17 residues. Germline values: CDR1 SQVTM, CDR2 ANQGSEA.

V usage is TRBV7-6 and J usage is TRBJ2-3; 15 bases line up with TRBD2. Germline values: CDR1 SGHVS, CDR2 FNYEAQ. V was pared by 5 bases and J by 6 bases, with 3 bases of the junction left unmatched. The CDR3 has 15 residues. The CDR3 is CASSPGTSGGDTQYF. In DNA form, the CDR3 reads TGTGCCAGCAGCCCCGGGACTAGCGGGGGGGATACGCAGTATTTT.

The gene calls are TRBV7-9 and TRBJ2-3; D is ambiguous. The germline V and J ends were trimmed by 1 base and 3 bases, with 11 bases remaining between them. This CDR3 comprises 15 residues. Germline V gives CDR1 SEHNR, CDR2 FQNEAQ (reference sequence). CDR3 loop: CASSLDGARTDTQYF. The CDR3 region has the DNA TGTGCCAGCAGCTTAGATGGTGCGCGGACAGATACGCAGTATTTT. Looking up the rest from reference TRBV7-9 and TRBJ2-3 gives the full variable domain: DTGVSQNPRHKITKRGQNVTFRCDPISEHNRLYWYRQTLGQGPEFLTYFQNEAQLEKSRLLSDRFSAERPKGSFSTLEIQRTEQGDSAMYLCASSLDGARTDTQYFGPGTRLTVL.